The 15 T cell receptor beta chains reported below all come from one sample, sequenced in a study of T cell changes during pregnancy in multiple sclerosis. Sequencing was performed with immunoSEQ multiplex PCR; in TCRdb, only in-frame clones are kept and a portion is missing. The sample has 99,000 or so clones; approximately 93% are singletons. Specimen: peripheral blood, collected after pregnancy. These receptors were taken from a female donor with multiple sclerosis, enrolled in a pregnancy study.

The chain uses TRBV19 and TRBJ2-1, with D possibly matching TRBD1 (6 bases). Germline V gives CDR1 LNHDA, CDR2 SQIVND (reference sequence). The CDR3 loop spans 13 amino acids. V gave up 6 bases and J gave up 2 bases, with 8 bases separating them. The CDR3 DNA is TGTGCCAGTAGAGGACAGCCCTACAATGAGCAGTTCTTC. Its translation: CASRGQPYNEQFF.

This clone has a single count. The gene calls are TRBV15 and TRBJ2-2; 8 bases fit TRBD1. V dropped 3 bases and J dropped 4; count of bases not matched to a gene: 4. Germline-derived CDR1 and CDR2 are LNHNV and YYDKDF (reference sequence). This CDR3 has 15 residues. The CDR3 here is CATSSQGQGTGELFF. The CDR3 coding sequence is TGTGCCACCAGCAGTCAAGGACAGGGCACCGGGGAGCTGTTTTTT.

This chain uses TRBV19 with TRBJ2-3, with 8 nucleotides matching TRBD2. Trimming took 3 bases from V and 5 from J; bases not matched to a gene: 10. The CDR3 runs 16 residues. Germline V lookup: CDR1 LNHDA, CDR2 SQIVND (reference sequence). The CDR3 is CASSIITGGPGDTQYF. The CDR3 nucleotides are TGTGCCAGTAGTATCATCACGGGAGGGCCAGGAGATACGCAGTATTTT. Looking up the rest from reference TRBV19 and TRBJ2-3 gives the full variable domain: DGGITQSPKYLFRKEGQNVTLSCEQNLNHDAMYWYRQDPGQGLRLIYYSQIVNDFQKGDIAEGYSVSREKKESFPLTVTSAQKNPTAFYLCASSIITGGPGDTQYFGPGTRLTVL.

The CDR3 DNA sequence: TGTGCCAGCAGCTTCGGGACTAGCGGGGACTACGAGCAGTACTTC. As protein: CASSFGTSGDYEQYF. The chain couples TRBV13 to TRBJ2-7, with 13 bases aligning to TRBD2. The length of the CDR3 is 15 residues. Germline CDR1 and CDR2: PRHDT and FYEKMQ (reference sequence). After removal of 3 bases from V and 3 bases from J, the junction contained 2 bases not matched to a gene.

This clone was recorded once. The V call is TRBV5-1, the J call TRBJ2-5, with D possibly TRBD2 on 5 matching bases. CDR1 and CDR2 from the germline V gene are SGHRS and YFSETQ. Trimming shortened V by 4 bases and J by 5 bases, and 12 bases separated the two germline ends. The CDR3 contains 13 residues. CDR3 DNA: TGCGCCAGCAGCAAACAAGCGGAGGAGACCCAGTACTTC. Amino acids: CASSKQAEETQYF.

The chain joins TRBV20-1 to TRBJ2-7; 7 positions agree with TRBD1. The germline gives CDR1 DFQATT, CDR2 SNEGSKA (reference sequence). The CDR3 length is 11 residues. The V and J ends lost 3 bases and 6 bases, in that order; junction bases with no gene match: 2. CDR3 sequence: CSARTGTEQYF. In nucleotides, the CDR3 is TGCAGTGCTAGGACAGGGACCGAGCAGTACTTC.

The chain is built from TRBV15 and TRBJ2-1; TRBD2 aligns across 8 bases. The V segment lost 5 bases and the J segment 4 bases; nucleotides outside the gene matches: 10. CDR1 and CDR2 (germline): LNHNV, YYDKDF (reference sequence). The CDR3 consists of 16 residues. CDR3 region: CATSHPGGTRYNEQFF. The CDR3 coding sequence is TGTGCCACCAGCCACCCCGGGGGGACTAGATACAATGAGCAGTTCTTC. The full variable domain, in which reference TRBV15 and TRBJ2-1 provide the parts outside the CDR3, is DAMVIQNPRYQVTQFGKPVTLSCSQTLNHNVMYWYQQKSSQAPKLLFHYYDKDFNNEADTPDNFQSRRPNTSFCFLDIRSPGLGDTAMYLCATSHPGGTRYNEQFFGPGTRLTVL.

This chain uses TRBV2 with TRBJ1-4, with unresolved D. V lost 7 bases, J lost 0 bases, and 9 bases lay in between. Germline CDR1 SNHLY, CDR2 FYNNEI. The CDR3 spans 14 residues. CDR3 DNA: TGTGCCAGCAAGGCGACATCAACTAATGAAAAACTGTTTTTT. Translation: CASKATSTNEKLFF.

This clone was detected a few times. The chain joins TRBV2 to TRBJ1-3, with a tentative D call TRBD1 (6 bases). The germline V gene encodes CDR1 SNHLY and CDR2 FYNNEI. The CDR3 is 15 amino acids. V shed 8 bases and J shed 3 bases, with 17 bases lying between them. The DNA for the CDR3 is TGTGCCAGCGGAAACAGGGTAGGGTATGGAAACACCATATATTTT. Protein sequence: CASGNRVGYGNTIYF. The variable domain in full, with the rest retrieved from reference TRBV2 and TRBJ1-3, is EPEVTQTPSHQVTQMGQEVILRCVPISNHLYFYWYRQILGQKVEFLVSFYNNEISEKSEIFDDQFSVERPDGSNFTLKIRSTKLEDSAMYFCASGNRVGYGNTIYFGEGSWLTVV.

CDR3 sequence reads: CSARPQETQYF. The CDR3 region has the DNA TGCAGTGCTAGACCACAAGAGACCCAGTACTTC. The chain combines TRBV20-1 with TRBJ2-5; no reliable D call. Germline V CDR1 and CDR2: DFQATT, SNEGSKA (reference sequence). The germline V and J ends were trimmed by 2 bases and 2 bases, with 3 bases remaining between them. This CDR3 region has 11 residues.

This clone was counted only a few times. This chain links TRBV6-6 with TRBJ2-5, with D perhaps TRBD1 (5 bases). V lost 6 bases, J lost 5 bases, and 7 bases lay in between. The length of the CDR3 is 11 residues. Germline loops: CDR1 MNHNY, CDR2 SVGAGI (reference sequence). CDR3 DNA: TGTGCCAGCAGGGGGCTCGAGACCCAGTACTTC. Translation gives CASRGLETQYF.

The CDR3 DNA reads as TGCGCCAGCAGCTCAGAAGTCGAGCAGTACTTC. Its translation: CASSSEVEQYF. The gene calls are TRBV5-1 and TRBJ2-7; no firm D call. Trimming took 3 bases from V and 6 from J, leaving 7 bases between them. The germline CDR1 and CDR2 sequences are SGHRS and YFSETQ. The CDR3 has 11 amino acids.

The chain links TRBV7-9 to TRBJ1-2, with a possible D match to TRBD1 (5 bases). V dropped 3 bases and J dropped 7 bases, with 15 bases sitting between them. Germline V gives CDR1 SEHNR, CDR2 FQNEAQ (reference sequence). The CDR3 length is 14 residues. The CDR3 region has the DNA TGTGCCAGCAGCTTGGACCTTGGCGGGGGTGGCTACACCTTC. This gives the protein CASSLDLGGGGYTF.

The chain joins TRBV29-1 to TRBJ1-4; the D gene is possibly TRBD1 (5 bases). The CDR3 runs 13 residues. The V end lost 4 bases, the J end lost 8 bases, and 14 bases lay between the germline ends. Germline V gives CDR1 SQVTM, CDR2 ANQGSEA. DNA for the CDR3: TGCAGCGTTGCGGCAGGGAGGGGAGAAAAACTGTTTTTT. It encodes CSVAAGRGEKLFF.

V is TRBV15 and J is TRBJ1-4, with 9 bases that match TRBD1. Germline values: CDR1 LNHNV, CDR2 YYDKDF (reference sequence). The trim removed 3 bases at V and 5 bases at J, leaving 7 bases unmatched. The CDR3 contains 16 residues. Here the CDR3 DNA reads TGTGCCACCAGCAGGTCGAGCGGGACAGGGAATGAAAAACTGTTTTTT. Encoded protein: CATSRSSGTGNEKLFF.